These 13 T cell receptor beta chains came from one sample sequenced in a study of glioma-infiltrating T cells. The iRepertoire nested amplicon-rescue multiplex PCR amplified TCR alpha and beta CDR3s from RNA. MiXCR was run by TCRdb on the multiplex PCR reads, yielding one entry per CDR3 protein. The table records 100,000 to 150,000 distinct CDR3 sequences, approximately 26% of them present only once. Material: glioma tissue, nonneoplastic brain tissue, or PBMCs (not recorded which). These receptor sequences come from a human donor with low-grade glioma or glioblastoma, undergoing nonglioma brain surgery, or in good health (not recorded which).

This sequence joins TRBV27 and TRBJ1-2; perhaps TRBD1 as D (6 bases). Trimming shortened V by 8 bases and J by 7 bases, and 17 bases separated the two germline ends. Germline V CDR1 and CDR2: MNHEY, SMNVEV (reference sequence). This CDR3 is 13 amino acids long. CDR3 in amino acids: CASALGGLGGYTF. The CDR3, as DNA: TGTGCCAGCGCCCTTGGGGGGCTGGGTGGCTACACCTTC.

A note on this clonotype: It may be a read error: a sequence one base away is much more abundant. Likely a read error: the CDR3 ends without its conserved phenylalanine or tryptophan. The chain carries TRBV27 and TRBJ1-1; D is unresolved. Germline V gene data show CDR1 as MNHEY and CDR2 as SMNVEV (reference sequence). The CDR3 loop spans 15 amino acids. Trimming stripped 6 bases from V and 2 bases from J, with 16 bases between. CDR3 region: CASSPAPLGNTEAFL. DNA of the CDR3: TGTGCCAGCAGCCCGGCGCCGTTGGGAAACACTGAAGCTTTCCTT.

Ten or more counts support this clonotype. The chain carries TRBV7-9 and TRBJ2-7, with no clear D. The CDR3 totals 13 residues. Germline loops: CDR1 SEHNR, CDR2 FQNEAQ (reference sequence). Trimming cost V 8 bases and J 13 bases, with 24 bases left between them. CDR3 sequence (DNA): TGTGCCAGCGGTGATGGGCAGACTCCACGGTTATACGTC. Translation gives CASGDGQTPRLYV.

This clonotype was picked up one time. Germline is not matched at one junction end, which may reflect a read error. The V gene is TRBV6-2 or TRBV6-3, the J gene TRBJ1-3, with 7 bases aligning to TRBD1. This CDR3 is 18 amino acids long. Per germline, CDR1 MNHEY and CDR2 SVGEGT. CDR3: CASSYMPTGLSSGDTIYF. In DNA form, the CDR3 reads TGTGCCAGCAGTTACATGCCGACAGGGCTTAGCTCTGGAGACACCATATATTTT.

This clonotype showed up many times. The CDR3 bases are TGTGCCAGCAACCACGGATACTCTAGCACAGATACGCAGTATTTT. Its translation: CASNHGYSSTDTQYF. This sequence joins TRBV27 and TRBJ2-3; D is ambiguous. From germline, CDR1 is MNHEY and CDR2 SMNVEV (reference sequence). The CDR3 loop spans 15 amino acids. With 7 bases removed from V and 0 bases from J, the gap between germline ends came to 14 bases.

CDR3 nucleotide sequence: TGTGCCAGCAGTCACGGGTGGGGGAACTATGGCTACACCTTC. Its protein is CASSHGWGNYGYTF. The J gene is TRBJ1-2, the V gene TRBV6-6; perhaps TRBD1 as D (5 bases). CDR1 is MNHNY, CDR2 SVGAGI, per germline (reference sequence). V was cut by 5 bases and J by 2 bases, with 12 bases left in between. This CDR3 comprises 14 residues.

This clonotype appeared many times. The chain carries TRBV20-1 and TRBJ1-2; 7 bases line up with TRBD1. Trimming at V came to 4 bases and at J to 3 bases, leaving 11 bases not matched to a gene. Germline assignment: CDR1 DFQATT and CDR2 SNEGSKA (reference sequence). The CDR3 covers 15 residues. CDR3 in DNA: TGCAGTGCTAAAGTAGACAGTCAGGGGGACTATGGCTACACCTTC. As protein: CSAKVDSQGDYGYTF.

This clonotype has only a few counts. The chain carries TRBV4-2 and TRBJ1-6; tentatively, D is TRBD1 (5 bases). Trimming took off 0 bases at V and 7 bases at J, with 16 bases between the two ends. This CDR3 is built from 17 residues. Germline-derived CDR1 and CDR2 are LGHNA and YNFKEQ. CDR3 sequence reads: CASSQDRSGPPNSPLHF. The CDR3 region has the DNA TGTGCCAGCAGCCAAGACCGGTCGGGACCGCCAAATTCACCCCTCCACTTT.

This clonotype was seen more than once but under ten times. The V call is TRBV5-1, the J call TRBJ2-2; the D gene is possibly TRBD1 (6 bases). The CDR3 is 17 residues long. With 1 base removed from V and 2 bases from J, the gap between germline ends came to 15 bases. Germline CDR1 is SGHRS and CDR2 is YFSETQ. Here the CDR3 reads CASSLIGGSQNTGELFF. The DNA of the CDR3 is TGCGCCAGCAGCTTGATAGGGGGAAGTCAAAACACCGGGGAGCTGTTTTTT. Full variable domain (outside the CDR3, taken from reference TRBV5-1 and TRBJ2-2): KAGVTQTPRYLIKTRGQQVTLSCSPISGHRSVSWYQQTPGQGLQFLFEYFSETQRNKGNFPGRFSGRQFSNSRSEMNVSTLELGDSALYLCASSLIGGSQNTGELFFGEGSRLTVL.

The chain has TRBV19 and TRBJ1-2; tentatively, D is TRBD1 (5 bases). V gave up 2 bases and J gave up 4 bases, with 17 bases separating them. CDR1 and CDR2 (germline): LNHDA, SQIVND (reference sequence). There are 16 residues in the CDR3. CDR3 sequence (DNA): TGTGCCAGTAGTATATCGTCGGGGGGACTGACCTATGGCTACACCTTC. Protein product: CASSISSGGLTYGYTF.

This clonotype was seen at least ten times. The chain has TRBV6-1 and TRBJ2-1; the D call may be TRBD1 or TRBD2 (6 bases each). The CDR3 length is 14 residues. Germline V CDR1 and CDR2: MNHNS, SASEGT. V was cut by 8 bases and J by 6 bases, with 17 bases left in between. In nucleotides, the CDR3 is TGTGCCAGCCAGACGGGGGCTAGCACCAATGAGCAGTTCTTC. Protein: CASQTGASTNEQFF.

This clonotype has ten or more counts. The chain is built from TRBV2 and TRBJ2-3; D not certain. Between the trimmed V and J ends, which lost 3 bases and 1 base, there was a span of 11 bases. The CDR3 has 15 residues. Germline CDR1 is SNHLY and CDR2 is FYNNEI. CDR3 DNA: TGTGCCAGCAGTGACTCGAGCGCCGGCACAGATACGCAGTATTTT. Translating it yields CASSDSSAGTDTQYF.

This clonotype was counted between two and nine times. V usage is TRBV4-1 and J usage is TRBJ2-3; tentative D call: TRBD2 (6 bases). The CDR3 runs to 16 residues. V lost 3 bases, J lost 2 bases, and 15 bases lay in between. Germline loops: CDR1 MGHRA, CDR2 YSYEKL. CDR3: CASSQKSPSATDTQYF. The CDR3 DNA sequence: TGCGCCAGCAGCCAGAAGTCCCCTAGCGCCACAGATACGCAGTATTTT.